A single sample gave rise to the 26 T cell receptor beta chains below, sequenced in a study of T cell changes during pregnancy in multiple sclerosis (dated by TCRdb to between 2018 and 2020). Libraries were made using the immunoSEQ multiplex PCR assay. This is the immuneACCESS table as TCRdb keeps it, with only in-frame sequences that have V and J called. A part of the clones is gone; compared with another copy, unresolved V genes explain less than half, and the rest is unexplained. This sample comprises about 92,000 clones, 94% of them detected only once. 2.2% of the sample goes to the ten largest clones. Source: peripheral blood, taken in the third trimester of pregnancy. The receptors shown here come from a female donor with multiple sclerosis, enrolled in a pregnancy study.

This CDR3 is CASSHRSGQGSYIQYF. For the CDR3, the DNA is TGTGCCAGCAGCCACCGCAGCGGTCAGGGGTCGTACATTCAGTACTTC. The gene calls are TRBV5-4 and TRBJ2-4, with D perhaps TRBD1 (6 bases). Germline V gene lookup returns CDR1 SGHNT and CDR2 YYREEE (reference sequence). The CDR3 spans 16 residues. Trimming stripped 4 bases from V and 8 bases from J, with 22 bases between.

V is TRBV27 and J is TRBJ2-1; 11 bases are a match to TRBD2. The germline CDR1 and CDR2 sequences are MNHEY and SMNVEV (reference sequence). V lost 7 bases and J lost 3; bases outside the gene matches: 5. This CDR3 comprises 15 residues. The CDR3 DNA follows: TGTGCCAGCAATCAACTAGCGGGAGTCTACAATGAGCAGTTCTTC. It codes for CASNQLAGVYNEQFF.

V and J are TRBV6-6 and TRBJ2-7; possible D gene TRBD2, 6 bases. This CDR3 region has 13 residues. CDR1 and CDR2 (germline): MNHNY, SVGAGI (reference sequence). The ends were cut back, 7 bases at V and 2 bases at J, with 12 bases in the middle. CDR3 bases: TGTGCCAGCACGGAGCGGGTACCCTACGAGCAGTACTTC. Its protein is CASTERVPYEQYF.

This chain links TRBV5-4 with TRBJ2-1; 12 bases are shared with TRBD1. Germline V gene lookup returns CDR1 SGHNT and CDR2 YYREEE (reference sequence). V gave up 4 bases and J gave up 6 bases; unmatched junction bases: 11. The CDR3 covers 17 residues. CDR3 sequence: CASSPSGTGGPGNEQFF. In nucleotides, the CDR3 is TGTGCCAGCAGCCCCTCCGGGACAGGGGGCCCGGGCAATGAGCAGTTCTTC.

This rearrangement joins TRBV30 to TRBJ1-2; no clear D gene. The CDR3 is made up of 16 amino acids. The V gene lost 3 bases and the J gene lost 8 bases, with 25 bases spanning the gap. CDR1 and CDR2 from the germline V gene are GTSNPN and SVGIG (reference sequence). For the CDR3, the DNA is TGTGCCTGGAGGCCGGACGCGGGAGGGAGGTTTAGGGGCTACACCTTC. This encodes CAWRPDAGGRFRGYTF.

CDR3 bases: TGCGCCAGCAGGGAGGGGCGCGGAGGCCCCAACTCTGGGGCCAACGTCCTGACTTTC. Amino acids: CASREGRGGPNSGANVLTF. V gene TRBV5-1 combines with J gene TRBJ2-6; a weak D match, TRBD2 (6 bases). This CDR3 contains 19 residues. Germline CDR1 and CDR2: SGHRS and YFSETQ. Trimming removed 5 bases at V and 0 bases at J, with 21 bases between.

V is TRBV14 and J is TRBJ2-7, with D possibly TRBD2 on 5 matching bases. Germline V gene lookup returns CDR1 SGHDN and CDR2 FVKESK. This CDR3 has 14 amino acids. V lost 0 bases to trimming and J lost 5 bases, with 11 bases between them. The CDR3 DNA follows: TGTGCCAGCAGCCAAGATCGGGCCGGGAACGAGCAGTACTTC. Protein: CASSQDRAGNEQYF.

In its sample, this clone was seen many times. The gene calls are TRBV10-3 and TRBJ2-7; 7 bases are shared with TRBD1. The CDR3 extends over 12 amino acids. The germline CDR1 and CDR2 sequences are ENHRY and SYGVKD. CDR3 loop: CASSGQVSEQYF. For the CDR3, the DNA is TGTGCGAGCAGTGGACAGGTCTCCGAGCAGTACTTC.

This clone occurred once. The V gene is TRBV12-5, the J gene TRBJ2-2; unclear D gene. The V gene's germline CDR1 is LGHNT and CDR2 FRNRAP. Trimming shortened V by 1 base and J by 8 bases, and 8 bases separated the two germline ends. This CDR3 is built from 13 residues. This chain's CDR3 is CASGLGSLGELFF. The CDR3 nucleotides are TGTGCTAGTGGTTTGGGGAGTTTAGGGGAGCTGTTTTTT.

The chain links TRBV9 to TRBJ2-3, with TRBD2 as a possible D gene (7 bases). Trimming cost V 0 bases and J 3 bases, with 11 bases left between them. There are 15 residues in the CDR3. The germline CDR1 and CDR2 sequences are SGDLS and YYNGEE. The CDR3 region is CASSVGTRGTDTQYF. CDR3 coding DNA: TGTGCCAGCAGCGTAGGGACTAGGGGGACAGATACGCAGTATTTT.

CDR3: CSTRSGSFFYNEQFF. The CDR3 nucleotides read TGCAGCACCCGTAGCGGGAGCTTTTTTTACAATGAGCAGTTCTTC. The chain has TRBV29-1 and TRBJ2-1; the match to TRBD2 covers 9 bases. CDR3 length equals 15 residues. The germline gives CDR1 SQVTM, CDR2 ANQGSEA. Trimming removed 8 bases from V and 4 bases from J; junction bases left unmatched: 12.

This sequence joins TRBV5-1 and TRBJ2-2; 10 bases align to TRBD2. The germline V gene encodes CDR1 SGHRS and CDR2 YFSETQ. This CDR3 region has 16 residues. Trimming took 3 bases from V and 6 from J; bases not matched to a gene: 8. CDR3 coding DNA: TGCGCCAGCAGCTCTAGCAGCGGACTAGCGGCCGGGGAGCTGTTTTTT. Residues: CASSSSSGLAAGELFF.

V gene TRBV20-1 combines with J gene TRBJ2-1; D remains unclear. Germline CDR1 reads DFQATT; CDR2 reads SNEGSKA (reference sequence). The CDR3 length is 11 residues. V shed 3 bases and J shed 3 bases, with 3 bases lying between them. The CDR3 DNA follows: TGCAGTGCTAGTTACTACAATGAGCAGTTCTTC. Residues: CSASYYNEQFF.

The V gene is TRBV4-1, the J gene TRBJ2-7; the match to TRBD2 covers 7 bases. Germline trimming cut 0 bases from V and 2 bases from J; bases unmatched to any gene: 10. This CDR3 has 17 amino acids. CDR1 and CDR2 (germline): MGHRA, YSYEKL. CDR3 nucleotides: TGCGCCAGCAGCCAAGATCTCTCTCGCGGGAGCCCCTACGAGCAGTACTTC. Protein product: CASSQDLSRGSPYEQYF.

The chain carries TRBV30 and TRBJ2-3; a weak D match, TRBD1 (5 bases). Germline values: CDR1 GTSNPN, CDR2 SVGIG (reference sequence). The CDR3 covers 15 residues. V lost 2 bases and J 4 bases, leaving 16 bases between the germline ends. This CDR3 is CAWSRGRGSPDTQYF. CDR3 coding DNA: TGTGCCTGGAGTAGGGGTAGGGGTTCCCCAGATACGCAGTATTTT.

This chain uses TRBV14 with TRBJ1-1, with D possibly matching TRBD1 (6 bases). V lost 4 bases and J lost 0, with 9 bases in between. Germline CDR1 is SGHDN and CDR2 is FVKESK. The CDR3 has 14 amino acids. The CDR3 reads CASSPDRLNTEAFF. The CDR3 nucleotides are TGTGCCAGCAGCCCCGACAGGCTGAACACTGAAGCTTTCTTT.

V usage is TRBV5-1 and J usage is TRBJ1-4; D not certain. The CDR3 length is 14 residues. V gave up 2 bases and J gave up 4 bases, with 9 bases separating them. CDR1 and CDR2 from the germline V gene are SGHRS and YFSETQ. CDR3 protein: CASSLDSINEKLFF. CDR3 in DNA: TGCGCCAGCAGCTTAGACTCCATTAATGAAAAACTGTTTTTT.

The chain recombines TRBV28 with TRBJ2-7, with 7 bases lining up with TRBD2. Germline loops: CDR1 MDHEN, CDR2 SYDVKM. This CDR3 contains 18 residues. V was clipped by 6 bases and J by 0 bases; unmatched bases: 17. CDR3 DNA: TGTGCCAGCAGCTCCGGGCTAGCGGTAGGACCACTCTCCTACGAGCAGTACTTC. Translating gives CASSSGLAVGPLSYEQYF.

The chain joins TRBV4-2 to TRBJ2-5; D gene uncertain. CDR1 and CDR2 (germline): LGHNA, YNFKEQ. V was trimmed by 1 base and J by 5 bases, leaving 8 bases between them. This CDR3 contains 13 residues. Written as DNA, the CDR3 is TGTGCCAGCAGCCAAGCGCTGGAGGAGACCCAGTACTTC. Translated, it gives CASSQALEETQYF.

This clone was seen a few times. V and J are TRBV30 and TRBJ1-1; D is undetermined. The CDR3 is made up of 12 amino acids. Germline V CDR1 and CDR2: GTSNPN, SVGIG (reference sequence). Trimming removed 2 bases at V and 0 bases at J, with 4 bases between. The CDR3 loop is CAWSLMNTEAFF. CDR3 nucleotides: TGTGCCTGGAGTCTTATGAACACTGAAGCTTTCTTT.

As to this clone: Other DNA sequences from this sample encode an identical CDR3 as well. The genes are TRBV5-1 and TRBJ2-1; 15 nucleotides agree with TRBD2. From germline, CDR1 is SGHRS and CDR2 YFSETQ. The CDR3 consists of 16 residues. V lost 4 bases to trimming and J lost 4 bases; unmatched junction nucleotides: 3. In DNA, the CDR3 is TGCGCCAGCAGCCTGGGACTAGCGGGGGGTTACAATGAGCAGTTCTTC. It translates to CASSLGLAGGYNEQFF.

The chain employs TRBV4-1 and TRBJ2-7; TRBD1 agrees at 7 bases. Germline values: CDR1 MGHRA, CDR2 YSYEKL. CDR3 length: 15 residues. J gave up 2 bases and V 5 bases, and 9 bases lay outside the gene matches. CDR3 sequence (DNA): TGCGCCAGCAGCTTCCGGGACAGCCTAGCCTACGAGCAGTACTTC. Protein: CASSFRDSLAYEQYF.

This chain connects TRBV11-2 to TRBJ2-2; TRBD2 is a possible D gene (6 bases). Germline V CDR1 and CDR2: SGHAT, FQNNGV. V lost 3 bases, J lost 1 base, and 9 bases lay in between. This CDR3 spans 15 amino acids. The CDR3 bases are TGTGCCAGCAGCTTGCTGGGGGGGAACACCGGGGAGCTGTTTTTT. As protein: CASSLLGGNTGELFF.

The chain couples TRBV29-1 to TRBJ2-3; D unclear. V lost 4 bases and J lost 3, with 20 bases in between. The CDR3 sequence is 16 residues long. Germline loops: CDR1 SQVTM, CDR2 ANQGSEA. CDR3 DNA sequence: TGCAGCGTTGGGTCTTTAGTGCCCTCTTGGACAGATACGCAGTATTTT. Its translation is CSVGSLVPSWTDTQYF.

This clone was counted once. The genes are TRBV7-2 and TRBJ2-6; D is unresolved. Trimming removed 5 bases from V and 0 bases from J, with 11 bases in between. The CDR3 consists of 16 residues. CDR1 SGHTA and CDR2 FQGNSA come from the germline V gene. The CDR3: CASSITTISGANVLTF. CDR3 in DNA: TGTGCCAGCAGCATAACTACGATCTCTGGGGCCAACGTCCTGACTTTC.

The chain combines TRBV19 with TRBJ2-7, with 9 bases aligning to TRBD2. Germline trimming cut 4 bases from V and 4 bases from J; bases unmatched to any gene: 5. Germline V CDR1 and CDR2: LNHDA, SQIVND (reference sequence). The length of the CDR3 is 14 residues. The CDR3 DNA follows: TGTGCCAGTAGTACGCGGGAGGGCCTGTACGAGCAGTACTTC. It is translated as CASSTREGLYEQYF.